Listed below are T cell receptor beta chains from one sample, sequenced in a study of blood T cell repertoires in COVID-19. Sequencing used immunoSEQ multiplex PCR; TCRdb keeps in-frame clones, though not all of them. Here the sample spans more than 95,000 clones, approximately 80% being singletons. The sample comprised peripheral blood. These receptors were collected from a woman in her forties or fifties with acute or convalescent COVID-19. Each CDR3 is given with its conserved first and last residue. Each record gives: J gene, V gene, D gene, clone size, CDR3 protein, CDR3 DNA. A D gene is named only where the DNA matches it firmly. Only part of the rows carry a size: once, few, many, or a class if the clone is expanded.

j_call: TRBJ2-7; v_call: TRBV3-1/TRBV3-2; d_call: TRBD1; clone_size: NA; cdr3_aa: CASSQETGAPYEQYF; cdr3_nt: TGTGCCAGCAGCCAAGAAACAGGGGCCCCCTACGAGCAGTACTTC
j_call: TRBJ1-1; v_call: TRBV13; d_call: NA; clone_size: NA; cdr3_aa: CASSQQDPIDFTEAFF; cdr3_nt: TGTGCCAGCAGTCAACAGGACCCGATTGATTTTACTGAAGCTTTCTTT
j_call: TRBJ2-2; v_call: TRBV19; d_call: TRBD2; clone_size: NA; cdr3_aa: CASSTLAGSLTGELFF; cdr3_nt: TGTGCCAGTAGTACCCTAGCGGGGAGTCTCACCGGGGAGCTGTTTTTT
j_call: TRBJ1-4; v_call: TRBV19; d_call: NA; clone_size: NA; cdr3_aa: CASNLGQGEKLFF; cdr3_nt: TGTGCCAGTAATCTGGGGCAGGGTGAAAAACTGTTTTTT
j_call: TRBJ1-5; v_call: TRBV7-3; d_call: TRBD1; clone_size: NA; cdr3_aa: CASSLILRDRGLYSNQPQHF; cdr3_nt: TGTGCCAGCAGCTTAATCCTAAGGGACAGGGGTCTTTATAGCAATCAGCCCCAGCATTTT
j_call: TRBJ1-1; v_call: TRBV9; d_call: NA; clone_size: NA; cdr3_aa: CASSVRDTLFPEAFF; cdr3_nt: TGTGCCAGCAGCGTGAGGGACACCCTTTTCCCTGAAGCTTTCTTT
j_call: TRBJ1-1; v_call: TRBV4-1; d_call: NA; clone_size: NA; cdr3_aa: CASSQGPALSRLTGFEAFF; cdr3_nt: TGCGCCAGCAGCCAAGGTCCGGCACTATCCCGATTGACAGGTTTTGAAGCTTTCTTT
j_call: TRBJ2-2; v_call: TRBV7-3; d_call: TRBD1; clone_size: NA; cdr3_aa: CASSLTPTGVGSGELFF; cdr3_nt: TGTGCCAGCAGCTTAACGCCGACAGGGGTTGGATCCGGGGAGCTGTTTTTT
j_call: TRBJ2-1; v_call: TRBV7-9; d_call: NA; clone_size: NA; cdr3_aa: CASSRGYSAYNEQFF; cdr3_nt: TGTGCCAGCAGCCGGGGATACTCCGCTTACAATGAGCAGTTCTTC
j_call: TRBJ2-1; v_call: TRBV6-5; d_call: TRBD2; clone_size: NA; cdr3_aa: CASSHGGGEQFF; cdr3_nt: TGTGCCAGCAGTCACGGGGGGGGTGAGCAGTTCTTC
j_call: TRBJ1-2; v_call: TRBV7-9; d_call: NA; clone_size: NA; cdr3_aa: CASSLGQAANYGYTF; cdr3_nt: TGTGCCAGCAGCTTGGGGCAGGCGGCTAACTATGGCTACACCTTC
j_call: TRBJ2-1; v_call: TRBV27; d_call: NA; clone_size: NA; cdr3_aa: CASSLGTGGIVAGGPEGLDEQFF; cdr3_nt: TGTGCCAGCAGTTTGGGGACAGGGGGTATTGTAGCGGGAGGGCCGGAAGGTCTCGATGAGCAGTTCTTC
j_call: TRBJ2-1; v_call: TRBV30; d_call: TRBD2; clone_size: NA; cdr3_aa: CAWGGLAVIYNEQFF; cdr3_nt: TGTGCCTGGGGGGGACTAGCGGTCATCTACAATGAGCAGTTCTTC
j_call: TRBJ2-7; v_call: TRBV27; d_call: TRBD2; clone_size: NA; cdr3_aa: CASSFGTPSAGDIYEQYF; cdr3_nt: TGTGCCAGCAGTTTTGGTACCCCTTCAGCGGGAGACATTTACGAGCAGTACTTC
j_call: TRBJ2-1; v_call: TRBV16; d_call: TRBD2; clone_size: NA; cdr3_aa: CASSQRPGGYNEQFF; cdr3_nt: TGTGCCAGCAGCCAGAGGCCCGGGGGGTACAATGAGCAGTTCTTC
j_call: TRBJ2-7; v_call: TRBV18; d_call: NA; clone_size: NA; cdr3_aa: CASSPEGGYEQYF; cdr3_nt: TGTGCCAGCTCACCCGAGGGTGGCTACGAGCAGTACTTC
j_call: TRBJ1-1; v_call: TRBV10-3; d_call: NA; clone_size: NA; cdr3_aa: CAISRGTLNTEAFF; cdr3_nt: TGTGCCATTTCTCGGGGGACCCTGAACACTGAAGCTTTCTTT
j_call: TRBJ1-2; v_call: TRBV2; d_call: NA; clone_size: NA; cdr3_aa: CASSVMVLSGYTF; cdr3_nt: TGTGCCAGCAGTGTTATGGTTTTGAGTGGCTACACCTTC
j_call: TRBJ2-1; v_call: TRBV5-1; d_call: NA; clone_size: few; cdr3_aa: CASSLGATEVIHEQFF; cdr3_nt: TGCGCCAGCAGCTTGGGGGCTACCGAAGTGATCCATGAGCAGTTCTTC
j_call: TRBJ2-1; v_call: TRBV5-1; d_call: TRBD1; clone_size: NA; cdr3_aa: CASSQGTASYNEQFF; cdr3_nt: TGCGCCAGCAGCCAGGGGACAGCGTCCTACAATGAGCAGTTCTTC
j_call: TRBJ1-5; v_call: TRBV4-2; d_call: NA; clone_size: NA; cdr3_aa: CASRQNARPRSNQPQHF; cdr3_nt: TGTGCCAGCAGGCAAAATGCCCGACCGAGGAGCAATCAGCCCCAGCATTTT
j_call: TRBJ2-7; v_call: TRBV19; d_call: TRBD1; clone_size: NA; cdr3_aa: CASLLPGQVSPYEQYF; cdr3_nt: TGTGCCAGTCTACTTCCGGGACAGGTGTCTCCCTACGAGCAGTACTTC
j_call: TRBJ2-1; v_call: TRBV29-1; d_call: TRBD1; clone_size: NA; cdr3_aa: CSVRAGQGSYNEQFF; cdr3_nt: TGCAGCGTACGAGCGGGACAGGGCTCCTACAATGAGCAGTTCTTC
j_call: TRBJ1-3; v_call: TRBV27; d_call: NA; clone_size: once; cdr3_aa: CASSFSGGLGNTIYF; cdr3_nt: TGTGCCAGCAGTTTTTCGGGGGGCCTTGGAAACACCATATATTTT
j_call: TRBJ1-1; v_call: TRBV5-1; d_call: NA; clone_size: NA; cdr3_aa: CASSTGQSDSGEAFF; cdr3_nt: TGCGCCAGCAGCACCGGACAGTCCGACAGCGGTGAAGCTTTCTTT
j_call: TRBJ1-1; v_call: TRBV5-8; d_call: NA; clone_size: NA; cdr3_aa: CASSLWVNLGTEAFF; cdr3_nt: TGTGCCAGCAGCTTATGGGTGAACCTCGGGACTGAAGCTTTCTTT
j_call: TRBJ1-1; v_call: TRBV3-1/TRBV3-2; d_call: NA; clone_size: NA; cdr3_aa: CASSQAGEAFF; cdr3_nt: TGTGCCAGCAGCCAAGCGGGGGAAGCTTTCTTT
j_call: TRBJ1-1; v_call: TRBV19; d_call: TRBD1; clone_size: few; cdr3_aa: CASITGDSEAFF; cdr3_nt: TGTGCCAGTATTACAGGGGACTCGGAAGCTTTCTTT
j_call: TRBJ2-5; v_call: TRBV10-2; d_call: NA; clone_size: NA; cdr3_aa: CASSGTEETQYF; cdr3_nt: TGCGCCAGCAGTGGGACTGAAGAGACCCAGTACTTC
j_call: TRBJ2-3; v_call: TRBV7-2; d_call: TRBD2; clone_size: NA; cdr3_aa: CASRVGLAGAIDTQYF; cdr3_nt: TGTGCCAGCAGAGTTGGACTAGCGGGAGCCATAGATACGCAGTATTTT
j_call: TRBJ1-1; v_call: TRBV5-5; d_call: NA; clone_size: NA; cdr3_aa: CASSREGAEAFF; cdr3_nt: TGTGCCAGCAGCCGAGAGGGGGCTGAAGCTTTCTTT
j_call: TRBJ2-1; v_call: TRBV7-3; d_call: NA; clone_size: NA; cdr3_aa: CASSLDTGSDNEQFF; cdr3_nt: TGTGCCAGCAGCTTAGATACGGGTAGCGACAATGAGCAGTTCTTC
j_call: TRBJ1-2; v_call: TRBV15; d_call: TRBD1; clone_size: NA; cdr3_aa: CATEMGQGAGYTF; cdr3_nt: TGTGCCACCGAAATGGGACAGGGGGCTGGCTACACCTTC
j_call: TRBJ1-3; v_call: TRBV5-8; d_call: TRBD1; clone_size: NA; cdr3_aa: CASSADRGLYF; cdr3_nt: TGTGCCAGCAGCGCAGACAGGGGATTATATTTT
j_call: TRBJ1-6; v_call: TRBV7-9; d_call: TRBD1; clone_size: once; cdr3_aa: CASSQGALGSPLHF; cdr3_nt: TGTGCCAGCTCCCAGGGGGCGCTCGGATCACCCCTCCACTTT
j_call: TRBJ2-1; v_call: TRBV27; d_call: TRBD2; clone_size: NA; cdr3_aa: CASTMTSGRPLEFF; cdr3_nt: TGTGCCAGCACCATGACTAGCGGGAGGCCCTTGGAGTTCTTC
j_call: TRBJ1-1; v_call: TRBV10-3; d_call: NA; clone_size: NA; cdr3_aa: CAISESKGGTEAFF; cdr3_nt: TGTGCCATCAGTGAGTCGAAGGGGGGGACTGAAGCTTTCTTT
j_call: TRBJ2-1; v_call: TRBV3-1/TRBV3-2; d_call: NA; clone_size: NA; cdr3_aa: CASSQFGVGGLSNNEQFF; cdr3_nt: TGTGCCAGCAGCCAATTTGGGGTTGGAGGGTTATCGAACAATGAGCAGTTCTTC
j_call: TRBJ2-1; v_call: TRBV7-6; d_call: NA; clone_size: NA; cdr3_aa: CASSDERARYNEQFF; cdr3_nt: TGTGCCAGCAGCGACGAGCGGGCCCGGTACAATGAGCAGTTCTTC
j_call: TRBJ2-1; v_call: TRBV19; d_call: TRBD2; clone_size: NA; cdr3_aa: CASSGRSSYNEQFF; cdr3_nt: TGTGCCTCGAGCGGGAGGAGCTCCTACAATGAGCAGTTCTTC
j_call: TRBJ2-2; v_call: TRBV7-3; d_call: TRBD1; clone_size: NA; cdr3_aa: CASQRDRVNTGELFF; cdr3_nt: TGTGCCAGCCAGAGGGACAGGGTAAACACCGGGGAGCTGTTTTTT
j_call: TRBJ2-7; v_call: TRBV7-8; d_call: TRBD2; clone_size: once; cdr3_aa: CASSASGRMYEQYF; cdr3_nt: TGTGCCAGCAGCGCTAGCGGGAGAATGTACGAGCAGTACTTC
j_call: TRBJ1-2; v_call: TRBV3-1/TRBV3-2; d_call: TRBD1; clone_size: NA; cdr3_aa: CASSQRGPGGSLGGYTF; cdr3_nt: TGTGCCAGCAGCCAAAGGGGGCCAGGGGGCTCCCTCGGCGGCTACACCTTC
j_call: TRBJ2-5; v_call: TRBV5-5; d_call: TRBD1; clone_size: NA; cdr3_aa: CASSLGTGGHPETQYF; cdr3_nt: TGTGCCAGCAGCTTGGGGACAGGGGGCCATCCCGAGACCCAGTACTTC